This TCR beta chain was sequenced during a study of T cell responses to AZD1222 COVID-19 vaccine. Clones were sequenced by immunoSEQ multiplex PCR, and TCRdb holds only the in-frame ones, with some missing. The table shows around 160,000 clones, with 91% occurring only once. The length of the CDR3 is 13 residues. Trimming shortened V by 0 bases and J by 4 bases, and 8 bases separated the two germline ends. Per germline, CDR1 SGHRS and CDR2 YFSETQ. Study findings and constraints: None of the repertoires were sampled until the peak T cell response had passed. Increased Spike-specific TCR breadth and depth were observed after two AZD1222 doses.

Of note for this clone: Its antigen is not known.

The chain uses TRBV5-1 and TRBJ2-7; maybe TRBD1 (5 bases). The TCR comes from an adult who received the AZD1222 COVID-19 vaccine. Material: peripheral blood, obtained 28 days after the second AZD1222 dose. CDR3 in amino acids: CASSLGREYEQYF. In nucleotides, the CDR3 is TGCGCCAGCAGCTTGGGCAGGGAATACGAGCAGTACTTC.